The 23 T cell receptor beta chains reported below all come from one sample, sequenced in a study of OX40 agonist ivuxolimab in advanced cancers. Clones were sequenced by immunoSEQ multiplex PCR, and TCRdb holds only the in-frame ones, with some missing. The data contain about 120,000 clones, 80% to 95% of them singletons. This material consisted of CD4+ or CD8+ T cells sorted from blood, taken in a trial of the OX40 agonist ivuxolimab. These receptors all come from an adult with an advanced solid tumor such as melanoma, head and neck, liver or kidney cancer.

Written as DNA, the CDR3 is TGCGCCAGCAGCCCGGAGGCACAACTGAACACTGAAGCTTTCTTT. Translated: CASSPEAQLNTEAFF. The chain is built from TRBV5-1 and TRBJ1-1, with D uncertain. Deletions cut 4 bases from V and 0 bases from J, with 13 bases between. The CDR3 has 15 amino acids. From germline, CDR1 is SGHRS and CDR2 YFSETQ.

CDR3 region: CASRKAGETYEQYF. The CDR3 DNA reads as TGTGCCAGCAGAAAAGCGGGTGAGACCTACGAGCAGTACTTC. This chain uses TRBV5-4 with TRBJ2-7; D is possibly TRBD2 (6 bases). This CDR3 comprises 14 residues. Germline V lookup: CDR1 SGHNT, CDR2 YYREEE (reference sequence). Deletions cut 5 bases from V and 2 bases from J, with 14 bases between.

The chain combines TRBV5-4 with TRBJ1-4; D is possibly TRBD1 (6 bases). Germline V lookup: CDR1 SGHNT, CDR2 YYREEE (reference sequence). V lost 4 bases and J lost 8, with 18 bases in between. The CDR3 extends over 15 amino acids. The CDR3 region has the DNA TGTGCCAGCAGCCAAGCAGGGGTCGGTAGGGAAAAACTGTTTTTT. As protein: CASSQAGVGREKLFF.

The V call is TRBV7-9, the J call TRBJ1-2, with unresolved D. The ends were cut back, 5 bases at V and 2 bases at J, with 15 bases in the middle. The germline V gene encodes CDR1 SEHNR and CDR2 FQNEAQ (reference sequence). The CDR3 has 15 amino acids. CDR3 nucleotide sequence: TGTGCCAGCAGCCGCGAGGGAGGTTCCAACTATGGCTACACCTTC. Protein: CASSREGGSNYGYTF.

The gene calls are TRBV6-5 and TRBJ1-2; D ambiguous. This CDR3 comprises 14 residues. Looked up from germline, CDR1 is MNHEY and CDR2 is SVGAGI. The V and J ends lost 0 bases and 1 base respectively, with 6 bases between them. The CDR3 DNA is TGTGCCAGCAGTTACTCGACCGGTAACTATGGCTACACCTTC. Protein product: CASSYSTGNYGYTF.

The chain joins TRBV28 to TRBJ1-5; TRBD1 is a possible D gene (5 bases). V lost 5 bases, J lost 11 bases, and 25 bases lay in between. The CDR3 has 16 amino acids. From germline, CDR1 is MDHEN and CDR2 SYDVKM. The CDR3 loop reads CASSTTTTGTTTSQHF. In DNA form, the CDR3 reads TGTGCCAGCAGTACGACCACCACCGGGACCACAACGTCCCAGCATTTT.

The chain links TRBV5-6 to TRBJ1-2; 9 bases map to TRBD1. This CDR3 contains 16 residues. Germline V CDR1 and CDR2: SGHDT, YYEEEE. Trimming at V came to 5 bases and at J to 8 bases, leaving 16 bases not matched to a gene. The CDR3, as DNA: TGTGCCAGCAGTTTCCCTCAAACAGGGGGCTTTAAGGGCTACACCTTC. This sequence encodes CASSFPQTGGFKGYTF.

J is TRBJ1-3 and V is TRBV7-2, with a tentative D call TRBD1 (5 bases). Germline lookup yields CDR1 SGHTA and CDR2 FQGNSA. The CDR3 is 17 amino acids. The V end lost 5 bases, the J end lost 0 bases, and 17 bases lay between the germline ends. CDR3 sequence (DNA): TGTGCCAGCAGCCCGCCGGGACGATGGGTCTCTGGAAACACCATATATTTT. Its translation is CASSPPGRWVSGNTIYF.

The chain joins TRBV6-5 to TRBJ1-5; TRBD1 might be the D (5 bases). The CDR3 covers 13 residues. V was trimmed by 7 bases and J by 6 bases, leaving 13 bases between them. Germline V gene lookup returns CDR1 MNHEY and CDR2 SVGAGI. For the CDR3, the DNA is TGTGCCAGCACCGGGGCTCGGGGTCAGCCCCAGCATTTT. Residues: CASTGARGQPQHF.

The genes are TRBV28 and TRBJ2-7; 11 bases fit TRBD2. J gave up 0 bases and V 7 bases, and 8 bases lay outside the gene matches. The CDR3 runs to 16 residues. Germline V gene data show CDR1 as MDHEN and CDR2 as SYDVKM. The CDR3 DNA reads TGTGCCAGCAAAACCGGACTAGCGGGCCCCTCCTACGAGCAGTACTTC. It encodes CASKTGLAGPSYEQYF.

The chain uses TRBV6-6 and TRBJ2-5; D is possibly TRBD1 (6 bases). The V end lost 2 bases, the J end lost 5 bases, and 15 bases lay between the germline ends. The CDR3 is 15 amino acids. CDR1 MNHNY and CDR2 SVGAGI come from the germline V gene (reference sequence). The CDR3 sequence: CASSYPGTIGETQYF. DNA for the CDR3: TGTGCCAGCAGTTACCCCGGGACAATTGGGGAGACCCAGTACTTC.

CDR3 bases: TGTGCCACCAGCAGGCCGGGACAGGGGGCGAGGAACACTGAAGCTTTCTTT. Translated, it gives CATSRPGQGARNTEAFF. This chain links TRBV15 with TRBJ1-1; 12 bases fit TRBD1. Losses at the gene ends were 3 bases for V and 1 base for J; bases not matched to a gene: 6. The CDR3 totals 17 residues. CDR1 is LNHNV, CDR2 YYDKDF, per germline (reference sequence).

The count of this clone is one. The rearrangement joins TRBV27 to TRBJ2-7; the D gene could be TRBD1 or TRBD2 (5 bases each). This CDR3 has 16 amino acids. The V end lost 8 bases, the J end lost 4 bases, and 24 bases lay between the germline ends. Germline V gene lookup returns CDR1 MNHEY and CDR2 SMNVEV (reference sequence). The CDR3 sequence is CASFPGAALQIYEQYF. The CDR3 DNA reads as TGTGCCAGCTTTCCCGGGGCAGCGCTCCAGATATACGAGCAGTACTTC.

This clone was seen a few times. Sequence at one end of the junction differs from germline and may be a read error. DNA for the CDR3: TGTGCCAGCAGTACTAGACAGGAGTTTGATTTT. Translated, it gives CASSTRQEFDF. The rearrangement links TRBV28 to TRBJ1-3, with D perhaps matching TRBD1 (6 bases). CDR1 and CDR2 (germline): MDHEN, SYDVKM. The CDR3 extends over 11 amino acids.

This chain uses TRBV9 with TRBJ2-1; D gene uncertain. The CDR3 extends over 14 amino acids. Between the trimmed V and J ends, which lost 3 bases and 0 bases, there was a span of 7 bases. Germline V gene sequence: CDR1 SGDLS, CDR2 YYNGEE. In DNA, the CDR3 is TGTGCCAGCAGCGGGACGATCTCCTACAATGAGCAGTTCTTC. This sequence encodes CASSGTISYNEQFF.

The chain joins TRBV19 to TRBJ1-5, with 11 bases fitting TRBD1. In germline, CDR1 is LNHDA, CDR2 SQIVND (reference sequence). The trim removed 7 bases at V and 6 bases at J, leaving 11 bases unmatched. The CDR3 runs to 16 residues. The CDR3 bases are TGTGCCAGTAAGTTAGGGGACAGGGGGAGCGTTCAGCCCCAGCATTTT. This translates into CASKLGDRGSVQPQHF.

The V gene is TRBV19, the J gene TRBJ2-7; no definite D call. V was cut by 0 bases and J by 9 bases, with 15 bases left in between. This CDR3 is 14 amino acids long. The V gene's germline CDR1 is LNHDA and CDR2 SQIVND (reference sequence). The CDR3 bases are TGTGCCAGTAGTATAGAAGGTGGCAGTACGGCGCAGTACTTC. As protein: CASSIEGGSTAQYF.

V usage is TRBV28 and J usage is TRBJ2-7; TRBD2 aligns across 8 bases. Germline CDR1 reads MDHEN; CDR2 reads SYDVKM. The CDR3 sequence is 17 residues long. J lost 4 bases, V lost 6 bases, and 17 bases had no gene match. In DNA, the CDR3 is TGTGCCAGCAGGACGTCTAGCGGGTCTTCCCCCTTTTACGAGCAGTACTTC. Protein: CASRTSSGSSPFYEQYF.

The chain recombines TRBV27 with TRBJ2-7; D gene unclear. The CDR3 sequence is 14 residues long. Between the trimmed V and J ends, which lost 0 bases and 9 bases, there was a span of 15 bases. Germline V CDR1 and CDR2: MNHEY, SMNVEV (reference sequence). CDR3 residues: CASSLSQGWHGQYF. The DNA for the CDR3 is TGTGCCAGCAGTTTATCTCAAGGGTGGCACGGGCAGTACTTC.

The rearrangement uses TRBV7-2 and TRBJ1-5; maybe TRBD1 (5 bases). This CDR3 is 17 amino acids long. The V end lost 1 base, the J end lost 0 bases, and 13 bases lay between the germline ends. CDR1 SGHTA and CDR2 FQGNSA come from the germline V gene. CDR3 in DNA: TGTGCCAGCAGCTTAGGGGGCGTAGCGGGTAGCAATCAGCCCCAGCATTTT. Residues: CASSLGGVAGSNQPQHF.

The V and J genes are TRBV6-1 and TRBJ2-1, with 8 bases aligning to TRBD2. Losses at the gene ends were 2 bases for V and 7 bases for J; bases not matched to a gene: 10. The CDR3 has 16 residues. Per the germline V gene, CDR1 is MNHNS and CDR2 is SASEGT. The CDR3 loop reads CASSEHGGGARNEQFF. The CDR3 DNA follows: TGTGCCAGCAGTGAACACGGGGGGGGTGCTCGAAATGAGCAGTTCTTC.

The CDR3 region has the DNA TGTGCCAGCAGTTACTCTGACAGCACAGATACGCAGTATTTT. This codes for CASSYSDSTDTQYF. This sequence joins TRBV6-5 and TRBJ2-3; D remains unclear. Germline V CDR1 and CDR2: MNHEY, SVGAGI. The CDR3 spans 14 residues. V was shortened by 0 bases and J by 0 bases, with 4 bases between the two germline ends.

The chain is built from TRBV30 and TRBJ1-4; the D gene is possibly TRBD1 (5 bases). This CDR3 region has 15 residues. Germline V lookup: CDR1 GTSNPN, CDR2 SVGIG (reference sequence). V lost 4 bases to trimming and J lost 4 bases, with 16 bases between them. CDR3 sequence (DNA): TGTGCCTGGACCGTCCGGGGCGGGGGTAATGAAAAACTGTTTTTT. Translated, it gives CAWTVRGGGNEKLFF.